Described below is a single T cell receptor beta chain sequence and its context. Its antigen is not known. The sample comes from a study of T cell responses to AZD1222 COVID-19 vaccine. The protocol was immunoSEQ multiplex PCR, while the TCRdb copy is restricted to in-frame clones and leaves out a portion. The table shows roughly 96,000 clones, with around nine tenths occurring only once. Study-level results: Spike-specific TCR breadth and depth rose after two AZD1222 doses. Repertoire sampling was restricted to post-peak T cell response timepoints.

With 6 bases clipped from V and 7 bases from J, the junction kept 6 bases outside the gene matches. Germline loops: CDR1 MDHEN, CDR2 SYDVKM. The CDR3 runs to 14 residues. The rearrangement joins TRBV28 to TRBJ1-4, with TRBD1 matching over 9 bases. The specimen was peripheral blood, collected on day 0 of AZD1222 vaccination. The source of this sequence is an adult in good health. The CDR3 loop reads CASSPQGALEKLFF. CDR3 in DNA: TGTGCCAGCAGCCCACAGGGGGCGCTTGAAAAACTGTTTTTT.